The clone carrying this T cell receptor beta chain was detected ten times or more. What it binds is unknown. TCRdb re-called the 5' RACE reads with MiXCR, one entry per CDR3 protein. Among about 38,000 distinct CDR3 sequences listed, roughly 7.4% were seen once. This specimen belongs to a study of spatial heterogeneity in lung cancer. Study-wide context: Sequence detection consistently recorded a greater number of beta-chain than alpha-chain sequences.

Germline V gene lookup returns CDR1 GTSNPN and CDR2 SVGIG (reference sequence). Trimming took off 0 bases at V and 4 bases at J, with 19 bases between the two ends. The CDR3 sequence is 18 residues long. Time point denoted: sample taken at primary tumor resection. Extraction of whole RNA from tumor, nontumor lung or frozen PBMC preceded unsorted sequencing. There were some 70 donors, all of them untreated patients with early-stage non-small cell lung cancer. Whole-study results and caveats: Ubiquitous expanded tumor TCRs surfaced in blood more at resection than they did at follow-up.

J is TRBJ2-6 and V is TRBV30, with no clear D. The clonotype was recovered from a male donor with early-stage non-small cell lung cancer. The specimen comprised PBMCs, sampled at surgery. CDR3 protein: CAWSVISGHLGGANVLTF. CDR3 bases: TGTGCCTGGAGTGTGATATCTGGTCATCTCGGCGGGGCCAACGTCCTGACTTTC.